The present T cell receptor (beta chain) was sequenced within a study of response to subunit inactivated influenza vaccine. This clonotype was picked up a small number of times. One entry per CDR3 protein, called by TCRdb with MiXCR from the RT-PCR reads. Among over 150,000 distinct CDR3 sequences listed, roughly 10% were seen once. Germline V gene lookup returns CDR1 LGHNA and CDR2 YSLEER. The CDR3 has 16 residues. V gave up 3 bases and J gave up 5 bases; unmatched junction bases: 7. The gene calls are TRBV4-3 and TRBJ2-1, with 10 bases aligning to TRBD2. Source: CD8+ T cells sorted from PBMCs, taken about 24 months after vaccination. The sequence was obtained from a man aged 50-75 years who received an inactivated influenza vaccine. The CDR3 nucleotides are TGCGCCAGCAGCCAGAAACTAGCGGGACTAAACAATGAGCAGTTCTTC. It codes for CASSQKLAGLNNEQFF.